This T cell receptor beta chain appears in the sequencing data of a study of early T cells in non-severe SARS-CoV-2 infection. Whole-study context: Sequencing used unsorted whole-blood bulk RNA, so chains lack pairing.

This clonotype was detected ten times or more. Its matching antigen is unknown. CDR1 and CDR2 from the germline V gene are DFQATT and SNEGSKA (reference sequence). The CDR3 totals 14 residues. V lost 4 bases and J 2 bases, leaving 14 bases between the germline ends. Broader study findings: Private and CD4 specificities were missed by VDJdb matching, skewed to anti-spike CD8.

Individual cDNA molecules each received unique molecular identifiers attached to them. A single record per CDR3 protein comes from TCRdb applying MiXCR to the 5' RACE reads. Seen here are approximately 47,000 distinct CDR3 sequences, roughly 6.1% observed once, and the top ten hold roughly 6.9%. This TCR derives from an adult who was a healthcare worker with PCR-confirmed SARS-CoV-2 infection or an uninfected control (not recorded which). Specimen: whole blood, collected at baseline. The chain recombines TRBV20-1 with TRBJ2-5; D gene uncertain. CDR3 protein: CSAKPHRFQETQYF. In DNA form, the CDR3 reads TGCAGTGCTAAACCCCACAGATTTCAAGAGACCCAGTACTTC.